These T cell receptor beta chains were read from a single sample in a study of shared clonotypes between healthy human individuals. This table comes from immunoSEQ multiplex PCR, and its TCRdb copy is limited to in-frame clones, with some not included. The repertoire holds roughly 700,000 clones, with roughly 70% as singletons. The specimen sequenced was memory CD4+ T cells sorted from blood. Source of these receptors: a woman under 40 in good health. Both conserved end residues are part of each CDR3. The D gene is left open where the match is weak. The size entry is marked missing in some rows and otherwise reads once, few, many or a size class.

once	TRBV11-2	.	TRBJ2-7	TGTGCCAGCAGCCCCCTCCCCCATGGGGAGCAGTACTTC	CASSPLPHGEQYF
few	TRBV11-2	TRBD2	TRBJ2-3	TGTGCCAGCAGCCCCCAGCGGGATAGCACAGATACGCAGTATTTT	CASSPQRDSTDTQYF
few	TRBV7-2	TRBD1	TRBJ1-3	TGTGCCAGCAGCTCACAGGGGGGCTCTGGAAACACCATATATTTT	CASSSQGGSGNTIYF
.	TRBV5-1	TRBD1	TRBJ1-4	TGCGCCAGCAGCTTCGGACAGGGCCAGGAAAAACTGTTTTTT	CASSFGQGQEKLFF
.	TRBV6-6	TRBD1	TRBJ1-1	TGTGCCAGCAGTTCGTACAGGGGAACTGAAGCTTTCTTT	CASSSYRGTEAFF
.	TRBV5-4	.	TRBJ2-5	TGTGCCAGCAGCCTGGACTACGGAAGAGAGACCCAGTACTTC	CASSLDYGRETQYF
.	TRBV11-2	TRBD2	TRBJ2-7	TGTGCCAGCAGCCAGCCGGGACTAGCGGGTACCTACGAGCAGTACTTC	CASSQPGLAGTYEQYF
.	TRBV5-4	.	TRBJ2-5	TGTGCCAGCAGTCCGACAGGTCGAGAGACCCAGTACTTC	CASSPTGRETQYF
.	TRBV12-1	.	TRBJ2-7	TGTGCCAGCAGCTTTGTAAGCGGCGGGAACTCCTACGAGCAGTACTTC	CASSFVSGGNSYEQYF
.	TRBV2	.	TRBJ1-2	TGTGCCAGCAGGGGCTCGGGGGGGTATGGTGGCTACACCTTC	CASRGSGGYGGYTF
few	TRBV5-1	.	TRBJ1-3	TGCGCCAGCAGCTTGCAGGGGCTCTCTGGAAACACCATATATTTT	CASSLQGLSGNTIYF
.	TRBV5-1	.	TRBJ1-1	TGCGCCAGCAGCTCTGGACAGCCGAACACTGAAGCTTTCTTT	CASSSGQPNTEAFF
.	TRBV29-1	.	TRBJ2-5	TGCAGCGTCGGCACAGGGATAGGCGAGACCCAGTACTTC	CSVGTGIGETQYF
.	TRBV7-6	.	TRBJ2-5	TGTGCCAGCAGCCAACGAGGGAAAGAGACCCAGTACTTC	CASSQRGKETQYF
.	TRBV7-9	.	TRBJ2-7	TGTGCCAGCAGCTTAGCGGCCAGCTATTACGAGCAGTACTTC	CASSLAASYYEQYF
.	TRBV10-2	TRBD2	TRBJ2-1	TGCGCCAGCAGTGTTAGCGGGGGCTCCTACAATGAGCAGTTCTTC	CASSVSGGSYNEQFF
.	TRBV30	.	TRBJ1-2	TGTGCCTGGAACCGAGGTACCTTCGGCTATGGCTACACCTTC	CAWNRGTFGYGYTF
.	TRBV28	.	TRBJ1-5	TGTGCCAGCAGACACACGGACACCATGGGCAATCAGCCCCAGCATTTT	CASRHTDTMGNQPQHF
once	TRBV14	.	TRBJ2-1	TGTGCCAGCAGCCCCACGGCGGGAAGCTCCTACAATGAGCAGTTCTTC	CASSPTAGSSYNEQFF
.	TRBV6-1	.	TRBJ1-2	TGTGCCAGCAGTGAACAGTGGGAGCTCGGCTACACCTTC	CASSEQWELGYTF
.	TRBV27	TRBD1	TRBJ2-7	TGTGCCAGCGGCCGGACAGGGGCCCACGAGCAGTACTTC	CASGRTGAHEQYF
many	TRBV4-1	TRBD1	TRBJ2-1	TGCGCCAGCAGCCCTCGGACAGGGGGCATATATAATGAGCAGTTCTTC	CASSPRTGGIYNEQFF
.	TRBV18	TRBD1	TRBJ1-2	TGTGCCAGCTCACGAAACAGGGGTGAGGATGGCTACACCTTC	CASSRNRGEDGYTF
.	TRBV5-1	TRBD1	TRBJ2-1	TGCGCCAGCAGCCCGGGACAGTATTACAATGAGCAGTTCTTC	CASSPGQYYNEQFF
.	TRBV28	.	TRBJ2-1	TGTGCCAGCAGTTCCCAACCTCTGCGTTACAATGAGCAGTTCTTC	CASSSQPLRYNEQFF
.	TRBV13	TRBD2	TRBJ2-1	TGTGCCAGCAGCTCCCGGAATAGCGGGACCTACAATGAGCAGTTCTTC	CASSSRNSGTYNEQFF
.	TRBV18	.	TRBJ1-2	TGTGCCAGCTCACAACTACAGTATGGCTACACCTTC	CASSQLQYGYTF
.	TRBV28	.	TRBJ2-7	TGTGCCAGCAGTTTATTCATGCAGCAGTACTTC	CASSLFMQQYF
.	TRBV9	TRBD1	TRBJ2-3	TGTGCCAGCAGCCTCACAGGGGGGAGCACAGATACGCAGTATTTT	CASSLTGGSTDTQYF
many	TRBV19	TRBD2	TRBJ2-1	TGTGCCAGTAGTCTGCGACTAGCGGGAGGGCCATTAATCAATGAGCAGTTCTTC	CASSLRLAGGPLINEQFF
.	TRBV9	.	TRBJ2-3	TGTGCCAGCAGCCCAATGACCACAGATACGCAGTATTTT	CASSPMTTDTQYF
few	TRBV11-2	TRBD1	TRBJ1-5	TGTGCCAGTCTTACAGGGGGACAGGGTTGTCAGCCCCAGCATTTT	CASLTGGQGCQPQHF
.	TRBV7-9	TRBD2	TRBJ2-2	TGTGCCAGCAGCTCTAATCTAGCGGGCGCGAACACCGGGGAGCTGTTTTTT	CASSSNLAGANTGELFF
.	TRBV14	TRBD2	TRBJ2-5	TGTGCCAGCAGCCCATACCTTTCCAGCGGGAGTGGAGAGACCCAGTACTTC	CASSPYLSSGSGETQYF
.	TRBV28	.	TRBJ1-2	TGTGCCAGCAGTTTAGGGCTGCCCCCGGGGGGCTACACCTTC	CASSLGLPPGGYTF
.	TRBV29-1	.	TRBJ1-1	TGCAGCGTTGACGGACGGGACTCCATGAACACTGAAGCTTTCTTT	CSVDGRDSMNTEAFF
.	TRBV6-1	TRBD2	TRBJ2-3	TGTGCCAGCATGAGCGGGACTAGCGGGACTGATACGCAGTATTTT	CASMSGTSGTDTQYF
.	TRBV28	TRBD1	TRBJ1-5	TGTGCCAGCAGTTTAACAGGGGCGAGAAATCAGCCCCAGCATTTT	CASSLTGARNQPQHF
.	TRBV9	.	TRBJ2-7	TGTGCCAGCAGCGTAGGGGTAGCGAGCTCCTACGAGCAGTACTTC	CASSVGVASSYEQYF
.	TRBV4-1	TRBD1	TRBJ1-5	TGCGCCAGCAGCCAAGAGGACAGGCGGAGTCAGCCCCAGCATTTT	CASSQEDRRSQPQHF
.	TRBV4-2	TRBD2	TRBJ2-7	TGTGCCAGCAGCCGAGGACTAGCGGAGGAGCAGTACTTC	CASSRGLAEEQYF
few	TRBV5-1	.	TRBJ1-2	TGCGCCAGCAGCCCCACGTCGGGGGTTGGTGGCTACACCTTC	CASSPTSGVGGYTF
.	TRBV5-4	.	TRBJ2-1	TGTGCCAGCAGTCCAGGGGGGGCGCAGGCATTCAATGAGCAGTTCTTC	CASSPGGAQAFNEQFF
once	TRBV19	TRBD1	TRBJ2-5	TGTGCCACAAGCTCAAAGGAGGCAGGGGGCAAGGAGACCCAGTACTTC	CATSSKEAGGKETQYF
few	TRBV5-4	TRBD2	TRBJ2-5	TGTGCCAGCAGAAATCGGACTAGCGGACAAGAGACCCAGTACTTC	CASRNRTSGQETQYF
few	TRBV5-4	.	TRBJ2-7	TGTGCCAGCAGCTTGGATAGGAGCTCCTACGAGCAGTACTTC	CASSLDRSSYEQYF
.	TRBV27	.	TRBJ2-7	TGTGCCAGCAGCCCCCACCGGCCCCCGGTTCACGCCGAGCAGTACTTC	CASSPHRPPVHAEQYF
few	TRBV18	.	TRBJ1-6	TGTGCCAGCTCACCAAACAGTAACAATTCACCCCTCCACTTT	CASSPNSNNSPLHF
once	TRBV5-1	.	TRBJ1-6	TGCGCCAGCAGCTCGTTGCTCGGAGATTCACCCCTCCACTTT	CASSSLLGDSPLHF
many	TRBV5-8	TRBD2	TRBJ2-7	TGTGCCAGCAGCTTGAGTAGCGGGAGTCTCTACGAGCAGTACTTC	CASSLSSGSLYEQYF
.	TRBV7-9	.	TRBJ1-4	TGTGCCAGCAGCGAAGGGGTGATCGTAAATGAAAAACTGTTTTTT	CASSEGVIVNEKLFF
few	TRBV28	.	TRBJ2-7	TGTGCCAGCAGTTTAAGGGGCGGACACAGGTTTGCCTACGAGCAGTACTTC	CASSLRGGHRFAYEQYF
.	TRBV29-1	.	TRBJ1-2	TGCAGCGTTTTATATCCGGGACCAAGGGAAAACTATGGCTACACCTTC	CSVLYPGPRENYGYTF
.	TRBV18	.	TRBJ1-1	TGTGCCAGCTCACAAGGAGACAGTCTTAACACTGAAGCTTTCTTT	CASSQGDSLNTEAFF
few	TRBV7-2	.	TRBJ1-3	TGTGCCAGCAGCTTAGGATCGCAGCTCTCTGGAAACACCATATATTTT	CASSLGSQLSGNTIYF